The clone carrying this T cell receptor (beta chain) was observed a handful of times. Its antigen is unknown. This specimen belongs to a study of cytomegalovirus exposure and HLA in healthy donors. Study results and caveats: Presence/absence analysis assumed near-uniform sequencing depth across donors. It was 150 to 200 TCR beta chains that were listed as cytomegalovirus-associated. The records held CMV serostatus as the only immune exposure information.

The study ran its PCR with 60 Vbeta and 13 Jbeta primers. Only in-frame clones appear in the TCRdb table, and some are missing; sequencing was by immunoSEQ multiplex PCR. The sample has 100,000 to 150,000 clones, about 73% seen once; the top ten hold 6.3%. The CDR3 has 18 residues. CDR1 and CDR2 from the germline V gene are SGHTA and FQGNSA. Trimming removed 0 bases from V and 0 bases from J; junction bases left unmatched: 5. The chain carries TRBV7-2 and TRBJ1-3; 10 bases agree with TRBD1. This sequence originates from a woman aged 40 to 50 in good health and CMV-seronegative. Sequencing was done on a sample of PBMCs. In DNA, the CDR3 is TGTGCCAGCAGCTTAGCTGTAGGGACAGGGGTCTCTGGAAACACCATATATTTT. Translated, it gives CASSLAVGTGVSGNTIYF.